These T cell receptor beta chains were read from a single sample in a study of T cell clones after liver transplantation. The repertoire was sequenced with immunoSEQ multiplex PCR; TCRdb's copy has only in-frame clones and lacks some. Of about 9,100 clones in the sample, about 79% are singletons; the top ten hold 15% to 20%. The sequencing used CD8+ T cells from blood, collected before liver transplant. Source of these receptors: a human donor who received a liver transplant. CDR3s include the opening cysteine and the closing phenylalanine or tryptophan. A D gene is named only where the DNA matches it firmly. Clone size appears in some rows only: once, few, many, or a class for an expanded clone.

>TRBJ2-3|.|TRBV9|.
CASSSQQVLARTDTQYF
TGTGCCAGCAGCTCCCAGCAGGTTCTAGCGCGCACAGATACGCAGTATTTT
>TRBJ2-3|.|TRBV7-2|TRBD1
CASSLRTGGAGDTQYF
TGTGCCAGCAGCCTACGGACAGGGGGCGCGGGGGATACGCAGTATTTT
>TRBJ2-4|.|TRBV19|.
CASSISGYNSNIQYF
TGTGCCAGTAGTATCTCCGGGTATAATAGCAACATTCAGTACTTC
>TRBJ1-1|once|TRBV2|.
CASSEALRGGNTEAFF
TGTGCCAGCAGTGAAGCGCTTCGAGGGGGGAACACTGAAGCTTTCTTT
>TRBJ2-1|medium-sized|TRBV10-1|TRBD1
CASRQGNEQFF
TGCGCCAGCAGACAGGGGAATGAGCAGTTCTTC
>TRBJ1-1|.|TRBV5-1|.
CASSLNSLGSGVFGGHSGEAFF
TGCGCCAGCAGCTTAAACAGTCTGGGCTCAGGAGTCTTCGGCGGTCATTCGGGGGAAGCTTTCTTT
>TRBJ2-7|.|TRBV27|TRBD2
CASSSYPGAAGEQYF
TGTGCCAGCAGCTCCTACCCGGGAGCAGCGGGGGAGCAGTACTTC
>TRBJ2-3|.|TRBV10-2|.
CASSEGLNTDTQYF
TGCGCCAGCAGTGAAGGGCTGAACACAGATACGCAGTATTTT
>TRBJ2-7|few|TRBV6-5|.
CASSESSYEQYF
TGTGCCAGCAGTGAAAGTAGCTACGAGCAGTACTTC
>TRBJ1-2|.|TRBV4-3|.
CASSFGTYSPGYTF
TGCGCCAGCAGCTTTGGGACATACTCTCCAGGCTACACCTTC
>TRBJ1-1|.|TRBV5-8|.
CASVYPPQGGSTEAFF
TGTGCCAGCGTTTACCCCCCACAGGGAGGAAGCACTGAAGCTTTCTTT
>TRBJ2-3|once|TRBV9|.
CASSVGGGTQYF
TGTGCCAGCAGCGTAGGAGGGGGTACGCAGTATTTT
>TRBJ1-1|.|TRBV4-3|.
CASSPQTNTEAFF
TGCGCCAGCAGCCCGCAGACGAACACTGAAGCTTTCTTT
>TRBJ1-1|.|TRBV28|.
CASSFEGANTEAFF
TGTGCCAGCAGTTTTGAGGGAGCGAACACTGAAGCTTTCTTT